This T cell receptor (beta chain) was identified in a study of OX40 agonist ivuxolimab in advanced cancers. In terms of the full investigation: The costimulatory receptor OX40 (CD134) was targeted by ivuxolimab, a fully human IgG2 agonistic monoclonal antibody. Prior anti-PD-1, anti-PD-L1 or anti-CTLA-4 therapy was permitted, and checkpoint inhibitors had been received by under 50% of dose-escalation patients. Of the roughly 52 dose-escalation patients, hepatocellular carcinoma was present in roughly 19, melanoma in about 15, renal cell carcinoma in 9 and head and neck cancer in 9. Intravenous ivuxolimab was administered to patients every 2 weeks at six dose levels: 0.01, 0.1, 0.3, 1.5, 3 and 10 mg/kg. The monotherapy dose-escalation portion (N ≈ 52 patients) of the phase I ivuxolimab trial is reported in the paper. In the dose-escalation cohort, 82.7% of patients were male, and the mean age was around 60 years, with a range of about 23 to 90. Partial responses occurred in three dose-escalation patients, of whom one had hepatocellular carcinoma and two had cutaneous melanoma. Peripheral TCRbeta sequencing aimed to test whether ivuxolimab altered TCR sequence diversity and caused clonal T-cell expansion. Study-level results and caveats: Low levels of normalized T-cell clonal expansion were also seen in some patients who did not respond. In the 0.1-3.0 mg/kg groups, partial responders had among the lowest normalized peripheral clonal expansion, particularly in CD8+ T cells. Antigen specificity was not determined for the clonally expanded peripheral T cells. After ivuxolimab, expanded clones were on average more numerous among CD8+ T cells than among CD4+ T cells. At doses of 0.1 to 3.0 mg/kg, clonal expansion of both CD4+ and CD8+ blood T cells was observed from baseline to week 6.

Patients with autoimmune disease history or receiving systemic immunosuppression were excluded from the trial. Peripheral blood for TCR sequencing was collected from all dose cohorts at baseline, on cycle 4 day 1, and on cycle 7 day 1. Samples came from an open-label, multicenter, first-in-human phase I dose-escalation trial of ivuxolimab. The trial enrolled adults with locally advanced or metastatic head and neck squamous cell, hepatocellular, melanoma or renal cell carcinoma. Before TCR sequencing, CD4+ and CD8+ T cells were separately sorted from peripheral blood. Genomic DNA was isolated from the sorted cells so that the TCRbeta CDR3 region could be sequenced. The immunoSEQ Assay was used for sequencing of TCRbeta CDR3 regions. TCRdb stores this immuneACCESS table with in-frame sequences only. Part of the clones is absent; in the studies checked, under half of the shortfall reflects unresolved V genes, and no reason is known for the rest. This sample holds approximately 74,000 clones; approximately 92% were observed only once. More than 0.45% of the sample lies in the top ten.

V ends up 2 bases short and J 6 bases short, with an unmatched junction base count of 7. The CDR3 has 15 amino acids, counting the end cysteine and phenylalanine. Of the read, only the CDR3 DNA is kept; its 45 bases are in frame from base 1. CDR1 and CDR2 are read off the germline V gene (reference sequence) as MNHEY and SMNVEV. As for this clone: Its target antigen remains unknown. No clone much larger than this one lies a single base away; base qualities are absent.

The chain is assembled from TRBV27 and TRBJ2-7; the central 10 bases match TRBD2. The sequence derives from an adult with an advanced solid tumor such as melanoma, head and neck, liver or kidney cancer. Sequencing was performed on CD4+ or CD8+ T cells sorted from blood, taken in a trial of the OX40 agonist ivuxolimab. The DNA reads as follows: TGTGCCAGCAGTTTAATCCTAGCGGGAGTGGCCGAGCAGTACTTC. Its product reads: CASSLILAGVAEQYF.